The next 23 T cell receptor beta chains were all read from a single sample in a study of blood T cell repertoires in COVID-19. Profiling relied on immunoSEQ multiplex PCR, and the TCRdb table lists in-frame clones only, not all of them. The table records 110,000 to 150,000 clones, approximately 88% of them present only once. Sequenced: peripheral blood. These receptors were collected from a woman in her forties or fifties with acute or convalescent COVID-19.

With respect to this clone: Other DNA sequences of this sample code for an identical CDR3. The chain joins TRBV2 to TRBJ1-2; TRBD1 might be the D (6 bases). CDR3 length equals 11 residues. Trimming cost V 4 bases and J 7 bases, with 7 bases left between them. The V gene's germline CDR1 is SNHLY and CDR2 FYNNEI. CDR3 loop: CASSGGGGYTF. CDR3 bases: TGTGCCAGCAGTGGAGGGGGTGGCTACACCTTC. Full variable domain (rest looked up from reference TRBV2 and TRBJ1-2): EPEVTQTPSHQVTQMGQEVILRCVPISNHLYFYWYRQILGQKVEFLVSFYNNEISEKSEIFDDQFSVERPDGSNFTLKIRSTKLEDSAMYFCASSGGGGYTFGSGTRLTVV.

The rearrangement joins TRBV5-1 to TRBJ1-1; tentatively, D is TRBD1 (6 bases). Trimming left V 1 base short and J 6 bases short, with 10 bases between. Germline lookup yields CDR1 SGHRS and CDR2 YFSETQ. The CDR3 totals 13 residues. CDR3 bases: TGCGCCAGCAGCTTGACCCGGACAGCTGAAGCTTTCTTT. Amino acid sequence: CASSLTRTAEAFF.

The gene calls are TRBV5-1 and TRBJ1-5; 9 bases fit TRBD1. The germline V gene has CDR1 SGHRS and CDR2 YFSETQ. The CDR3 loop spans 15 amino acids. V trimming: 4 bases; J trimming: 4 bases; junction bases outside the gene matches: 6. The CDR3 DNA reads as TGCGCCAGCAGCATTGGGGACAGGGTAAATCAGCCCCAGCATTTT. This codes for CASSIGDRVNQPQHF.

The genes are TRBV7-8 and TRBJ1-2; D gene unclear. V dropped 0 bases and J dropped 0 bases, with 2 bases sitting between them. CDR3 length: 13 amino acids. The germline gives CDR1 SGHVS, CDR2 FQNEAQ. The CDR3 bases are TGTGCCAGCAGCTTAGCCGCTAACTATGGCTACACCTTC. This translates into CASSLAANYGYTF.

V gene TRBV25-1 combines with J gene TRBJ2-7; D perhaps matches TRBD1 (5 bases). The CDR3 spans 16 residues. With 1 base removed from V and 7 bases from J, the gap between germline ends came to 20 bases. Germline V gives CDR1 MGHDK, CDR2 SYGVNS. For the CDR3, the DNA is TGTGCCAGCAGTGAATCCTCTGGAACAGGACCCCTTGAGCAGTACTTC. It encodes CASSESSGTGPLEQYF.

The chain uses TRBV7-3 and TRBJ2-3; a weak D match, TRBD1 (6 bases). The CDR3 totals 14 residues. V lost 5 bases and J lost 6, with 15 bases in between. Germline V gene data show CDR1 as SGHTA and CDR2 as FQGTGA. This CDR3 is CASSIQGYRDTQYF. The CDR3 nucleotides read TGTGCCAGCAGCATACAGGGTTATCGGGATACGCAGTATTTT. Together with reference TRBV7-3 and TRBJ2-3, the CDR3 gives the full variable domain: GAGVSQTPSNKVTEKGKYVELRCDPISGHTALYWYRQSLGQGPEFLIYFQGTGAADDSGLPNDRFFAVRPEGSVSTLKIQRTERGDSAVYLCASSIQGYRDTQYFGPGTRLTVL.

The V and J genes are TRBV2 and TRBJ1-6, with D possibly matching TRBD1 (6 bases). The ends were cut back, 6 bases at V and 8 bases at J, with 8 bases in the middle. Germline assignment: CDR1 SNHLY and CDR2 FYNNEI. The CDR3 spans 12 residues. The CDR3 nucleotides are TGTGCCAGCAGCCCAGGGGATTCACCCCTCCACTTT. Its translation: CASSPGDSPLHF.

J is TRBJ1-2 and V is TRBV27, with TRBD1 as a possible D gene (5 bases). Per germline, CDR1 MNHEY and CDR2 SMNVEV (reference sequence). The CDR3 has 13 residues. The V end was cut by 5 bases, the J end by 5 bases, with 12 bases between. The CDR3, as DNA: TGTGCCAGCAGTACGACAGTTGGGTATGGCTACACCTTC. Amino acids: CASSTTVGYGYTF.

V is TRBV18 and J is TRBJ1-1; no reliable D call. V lost 3 bases, J lost 5 bases, and 13 bases lay in between. The CDR3 contains 14 residues. CDR1 and CDR2 (germline): KGHSH, LQKENI. CDR3 region: CASSPENARTEAFF. The CDR3 nucleotides read TGTGCCAGCTCACCGGAGAACGCGAGGACTGAAGCTTTCTTT.

V is TRBV7-2 and J is TRBJ1-1; 7 nucleotides match TRBD1. The germline V gene encodes CDR1 SGHTA and CDR2 FQGNSA. This CDR3 is 15 amino acids long. The V gene end was trimmed by 1 base and the J gene end by 3 bases; junction bases not matched to a gene: 5. CDR3 in DNA: TGTGCCAGCAGCTTAGACAGGGGTAGGTACACTGAAGCTTTCTTT. It codes for CASSLDRGRYTEAFF. The variable domain in full, completed from reference TRBV7-2 and TRBJ1-1, reads GAGVSQSPSNKVTEKGKDVELRCDPISGHTALYWYRQSLGQGLEFLIYFQGNSAPDKSGLPSDRFSAERTGGSVSTLTIQRTQQEDSAVYLCASSLDRGRYTEAFFGQGTRLTVV.

The genes are TRBV11-2 and TRBJ2-5; D not resolved. The ends were cut back, 4 bases at V and 5 bases at J, with 11 bases in the middle. The germline CDR1 and CDR2 sequences are SGHAT and FQNNGV. The CDR3 runs to 13 residues. CDR3 DNA sequence: TGTGCCAGCAGCTCCGATCGGGTGGAGACCCAGTACTTC. This encodes CASSSDRVETQYF.

The rearrangement links TRBV7-3 to TRBJ1-2, with TRBD1 identical over 8 bases. Germline-derived CDR1 and CDR2 are SGHTA and FQGTGA. V was pared by 5 bases and J by 6 bases, with 8 bases of the junction left unmatched. This CDR3 spans 14 amino acids. As DNA, the CDR3 is TGTGCCAGCAGCCCACAGGGGGGGCGCGATGGCTACACCTTC. Its protein is CASSPQGGRDGYTF.

The chain is built from TRBV3-1 (or the pseudogene TRBV3-2) and TRBJ1-6; D remains unclear. This CDR3 has 14 amino acids. Between the trimmed V and J ends, which lost 1 base and 7 bases, there was a span of 8 bases. Germline assignment: CDR1 LGHDT and CDR2 YNNKEL (reference sequence). This CDR3 reads CASSQVQQNSPLHF. The CDR3 DNA sequence: TGTGCCAGCAGCCAAGTTCAACAGAATTCACCCCTCCACTTT.

This clone was detected only once. J is TRBJ1-5 and V is TRBV5-1; 7 positions match TRBD1. The CDR3 contains 15 residues. CDR1 is SGHRS and CDR2 is YFSETQ in the germline V gene. J gave up 1 base and V 2 bases, and 3 bases lay outside the gene matches. The CDR3 protein is CASSFGTESNQPQHF. In DNA, the CDR3 is TGCGCCAGCAGCTTTGGGACAGAGAGCAATCAGCCCCAGCATTTT. The variable domain in full, completed from reference TRBV5-1 and TRBJ1-5, reads KAGVTQTPRYLIKTRGQQVTLSCSPISGHRSVSWYQQTPGQGLQFLFEYFSETQRNKGNFPGRFSGRQFSNSRSEMNVSTLELGDSALYLCASSFGTESNQPQHFGDGTRLSIL.

The chain combines TRBV19 with TRBJ1-4; TRBD1 agrees at 7 bases. The junction had 13 bases not matched to a gene; V was cut back by 7 bases and J by 11 bases. The CDR3 spans 14 residues. Per the germline V gene, CDR1 is LNHDA and CDR2 is SQIVND (reference sequence). CDR3 residues: CASMLDREGTKLFF. In nucleotides, the CDR3 is TGTGCCAGTATGTTAGACAGGGAAGGTACGAAACTGTTTTTT. The full variable domain, its missing parts supplied by reference TRBV19 and TRBJ1-4, is DGGITQSPKYLFRKEGQNVTLSCEQNLNHDAMYWYRQDPGQGLRLIYYSQIVNDFQKGDIAEGYSVSREKKESFPLTVTSAQKNPTAFYLCASMLDREGTKLFFGSGTQLSVL.

This clone was found a few times. J is TRBJ2-7 and V is TRBV19, with D perhaps TRBD2 (6 bases). This CDR3 is built from 14 residues. From germline, CDR1 is LNHDA and CDR2 SQIVND (reference sequence). V was shortened by 8 bases and J by 6 bases, with 20 bases between the two germline ends. CDR3 DNA: TGTGCCAGTTCTGCGGGGACGGGTTCTTTCGAGCAGTACTTC. The encoded protein is CASSAGTGSFEQYF.

The chain's CDR3 is CASSRETGRQETQYF. CDR3 sequence (DNA): TGTGCCAGCAGCAGGGAGACAGGGCGACAAGAGACCCAGTACTTC. The chain links TRBV7-6 to TRBJ2-5; 7 bases are shared with TRBD1. With 5 bases clipped from V and 2 bases from J, the junction kept 8 bases outside the gene matches. The CDR3 sequence is 15 residues long. Germline CDR1 and CDR2: SGHVS and FNYEAQ. Drawing the rest from reference TRBV7-6 and TRBJ2-5, the complete variable domain is GAGVSQSPRYKVTKRGQDVALRCDPISGHVSLYWYRQALGQGPEFLTYFNYEAQQDKSGLPNDRFSAERPEGSISTLTIQRTEQRDSAMYRCASSRETGRQETQYFGPGTRLLVL.

This rearrangement joins TRBV6-5 to TRBJ1-4, with a weak D call TRBD1 (6 bases). Germline CDR1 is MNHEY and CDR2 is SVGAGI. V shed 4 bases and J shed 11 bases, with 14 bases lying between them. The CDR3 runs to 13 residues. CDR3 bases: TGTGCCAGCAGTTCGACAGGCCTAGAGAAACTGTTTTTT. Its translation is CASSSTGLEKLFF.

The genes are TRBV11-2 and TRBJ1-2; D may be TRBD1 (6 bases). V was trimmed by 3 bases and J by 7 bases, leaving 12 bases between them. This CDR3 is built from 13 residues. CDR1 SGHAT and CDR2 FQNNGV come from the germline V gene. The CDR3 sequence: CASSFLTGPGYTF. In DNA form, the CDR3 reads TGTGCCAGCAGCTTCCTGACAGGTCCTGGCTACACCTTC.

The V gene is TRBV19, the J gene TRBJ2-7; no clear D. Trimming left V 6 bases short and J 1 base short, with 16 bases between. Germline V gives CDR1 LNHDA, CDR2 SQIVND (reference sequence). The length of the CDR3 is 15 residues. CDR3: CASSTLNYNSYEQYF. CDR3 sequence (DNA): TGTGCCAGTAGCACCCTTAATTACAATTCCTACGAGCAGTACTTC.

The rearrangement links TRBV5-1 to TRBJ2-3; TRBD2 matches 14 bases. The length of the CDR3 is 19 residues. Trimming cost V 6 bases and J 2 bases; bases outside gene matches: 14. Germline values: CDR1 SGHRS, CDR2 YFSETQ. The CDR3 sequence: CASKGAAGTSGGDTDTQYF. DNA of the CDR3: TGCGCCAGCAAGGGGGCCGCCGGGACTAGCGGGGGAGACACAGATACGCAGTATTTT. The full variable domain, completed using reference TRBV5-1 and TRBJ2-3, is KAGVTQTPRYLIKTRGQQVTLSCSPISGHRSVSWYQQTPGQGLQFLFEYFSETQRNKGNFPGRFSGRQFSNSRSEMNVSTLELGDSALYLCASKGAAGTSGGDTDTQYFGPGTRLTVL.

The V gene is TRBV3-1 (or the pseudogene TRBV3-2), the J gene TRBJ2-7; maybe TRBD2 (5 bases). The V end lost 0 bases, the J end lost 7 bases, and 16 bases lay between the germline ends. CDR1 LGHDT and CDR2 YNNKEL come from the germline V gene (reference sequence). The CDR3 extends over 15 amino acids. DNA for the CDR3: TGTGCCAGCAGCCAAGAGGGCAGAGGCCGGGGAGAGCAGTACTTC. Its translation is CASSQEGRGRGEQYF.

The J gene is TRBJ2-7, the V gene TRBV5-1; a possible D gene is TRBD2 (5 bases). The CDR3 loop spans 12 amino acids. V was clipped by 6 bases and J by 0 bases, with 7 bases between them. The germline V gene encodes CDR1 SGHRS and CDR2 YFSETQ. In DNA, the CDR3 is TGCGCCAGCACGGGAACCTCCTACGAGCAGTACTTC. It is translated as CASTGTSYEQYF.